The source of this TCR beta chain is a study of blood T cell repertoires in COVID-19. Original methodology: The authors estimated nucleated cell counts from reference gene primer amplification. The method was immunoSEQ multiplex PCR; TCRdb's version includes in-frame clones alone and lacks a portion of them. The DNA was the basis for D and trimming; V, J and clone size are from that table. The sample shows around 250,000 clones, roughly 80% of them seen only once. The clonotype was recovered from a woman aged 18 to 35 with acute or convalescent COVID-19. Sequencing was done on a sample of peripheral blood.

DNA of the CDR3: TGTGCCAGCAGTTATATGACCGGACTAGCGGGTTACAATGAGCAGTTCTTC. It yields the protein CASSYMTGLAGYNEQFF. The V call is TRBV7-8, the J call TRBJ2-1; the match to TRBD2 covers 11 bases. The V and J ends lost 6 bases and 4 bases, in that order; junction bases with no gene match: 11. The germline gives CDR1 SGHVS, CDR2 FQNEAQ. The CDR3 is 17 residues long.